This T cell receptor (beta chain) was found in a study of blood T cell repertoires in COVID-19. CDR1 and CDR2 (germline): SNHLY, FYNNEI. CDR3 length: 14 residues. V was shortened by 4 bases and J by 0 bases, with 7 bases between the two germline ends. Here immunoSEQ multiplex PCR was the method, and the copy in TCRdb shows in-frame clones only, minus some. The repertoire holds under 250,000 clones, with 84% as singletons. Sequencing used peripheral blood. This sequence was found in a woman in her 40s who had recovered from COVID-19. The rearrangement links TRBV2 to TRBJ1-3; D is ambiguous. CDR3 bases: TGTGCCAGCAGTGGACAACTCTCTGGAAACACCATATATTTT. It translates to CASSGQLSGNTIYF.